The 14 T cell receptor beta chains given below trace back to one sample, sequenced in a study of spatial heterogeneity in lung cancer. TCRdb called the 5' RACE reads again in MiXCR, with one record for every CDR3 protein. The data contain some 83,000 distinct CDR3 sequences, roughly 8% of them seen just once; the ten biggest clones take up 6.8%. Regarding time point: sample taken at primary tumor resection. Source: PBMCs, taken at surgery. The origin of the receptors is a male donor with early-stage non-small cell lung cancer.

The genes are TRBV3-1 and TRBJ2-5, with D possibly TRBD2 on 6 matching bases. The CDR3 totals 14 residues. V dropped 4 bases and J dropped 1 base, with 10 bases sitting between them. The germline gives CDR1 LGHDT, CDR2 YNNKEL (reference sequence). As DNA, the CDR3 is TGTGCCAGCAGCCCACGGGAGATCCAAGAGACCCAGTACTTC. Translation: CASSPREIQETQYF.

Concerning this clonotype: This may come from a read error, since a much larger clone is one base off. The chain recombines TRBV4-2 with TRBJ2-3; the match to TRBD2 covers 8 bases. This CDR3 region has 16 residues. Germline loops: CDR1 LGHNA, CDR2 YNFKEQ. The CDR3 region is CARSQRIGREADTQYF. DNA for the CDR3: TGTGCCAGGAGCCAGCGAATCGGGAGGGAAGCAGATACGCAGTATTTT.

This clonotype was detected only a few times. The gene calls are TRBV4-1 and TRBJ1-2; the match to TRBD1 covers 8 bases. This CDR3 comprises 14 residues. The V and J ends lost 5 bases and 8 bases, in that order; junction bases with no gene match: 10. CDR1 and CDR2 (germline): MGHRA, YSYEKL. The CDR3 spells CASSFTGQGYGYTF. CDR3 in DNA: TGCGCCAGCAGCTTTACAGGACAGGGTTACGGCTACACCTTC.

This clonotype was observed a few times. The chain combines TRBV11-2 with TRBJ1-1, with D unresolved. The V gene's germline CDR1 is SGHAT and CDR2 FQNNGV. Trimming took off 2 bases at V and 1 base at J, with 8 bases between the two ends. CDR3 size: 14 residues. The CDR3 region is CASSLWGANTEAFF. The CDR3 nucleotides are TGTGCCAGCAGCTTATGGGGTGCGAACACTGAAGCTTTCTTT.

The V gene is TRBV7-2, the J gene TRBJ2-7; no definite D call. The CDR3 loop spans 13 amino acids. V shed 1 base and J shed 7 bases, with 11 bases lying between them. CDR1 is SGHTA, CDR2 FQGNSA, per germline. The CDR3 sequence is CASSLGLLREQYF. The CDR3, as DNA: TGTGCCAGCAGCTTAGGGCTCTTAAGGGAGCAGTACTTC.

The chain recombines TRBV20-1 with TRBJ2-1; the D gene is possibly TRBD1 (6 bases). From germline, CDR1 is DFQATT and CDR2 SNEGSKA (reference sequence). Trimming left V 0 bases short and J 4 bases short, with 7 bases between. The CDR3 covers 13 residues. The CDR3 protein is CSAREDSYNEQFF. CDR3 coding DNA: TGCAGTGCTAGAGAGGACAGTTACAATGAGCAGTTCTTC.

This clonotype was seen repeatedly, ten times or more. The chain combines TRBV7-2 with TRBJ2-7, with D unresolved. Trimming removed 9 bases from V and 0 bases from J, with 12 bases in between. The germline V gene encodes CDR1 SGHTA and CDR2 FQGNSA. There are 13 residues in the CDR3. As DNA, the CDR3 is TGTGCCAGTTCTCTGCCAAACTCCTACGAGCAGTACTTC. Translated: CASSLPNSYEQYF.

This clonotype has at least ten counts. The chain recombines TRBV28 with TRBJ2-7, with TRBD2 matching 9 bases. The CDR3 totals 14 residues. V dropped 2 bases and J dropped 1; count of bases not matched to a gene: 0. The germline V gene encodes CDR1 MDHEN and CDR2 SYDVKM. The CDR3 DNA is TGTGCCAGCAGTTTACTAGCGGGGTCCTACGAGCAGTACTTC. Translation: CASSLLAGSYEQYF. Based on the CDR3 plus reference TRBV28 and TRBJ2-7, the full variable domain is DVKVTQSSRYLVKRTGEKVFLECVQDMDHENMFWYRQDPGLGLRLIYFSYDVKMKEKGDIPEGYSVSREKKERFSLILESASTNQTSMYLCASSLLAGSYEQYFGPGTRLTVT.

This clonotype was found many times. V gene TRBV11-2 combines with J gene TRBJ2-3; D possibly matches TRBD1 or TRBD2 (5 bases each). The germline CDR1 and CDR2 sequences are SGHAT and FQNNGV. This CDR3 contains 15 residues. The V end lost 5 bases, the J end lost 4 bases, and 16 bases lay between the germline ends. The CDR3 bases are TGTGCCAGCAGCATCTGGGGACCTCCCCCAGATACGCAGTATTTT. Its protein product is CASSIWGPPPDTQYF.

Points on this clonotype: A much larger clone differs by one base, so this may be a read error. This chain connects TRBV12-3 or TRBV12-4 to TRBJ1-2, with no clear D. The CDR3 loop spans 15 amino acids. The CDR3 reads CANSLSSNGPYGYTF. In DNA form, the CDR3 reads TGTGCCAACAGTTTAAGTTCGAACGGTCCCTATGGCTACACCTTC.

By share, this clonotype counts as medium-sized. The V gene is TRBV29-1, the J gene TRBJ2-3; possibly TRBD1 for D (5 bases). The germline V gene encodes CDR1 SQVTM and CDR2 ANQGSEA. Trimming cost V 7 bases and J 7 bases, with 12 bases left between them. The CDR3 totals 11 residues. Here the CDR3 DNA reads TGCAGCGGGGTTGACAGTTATACGCAGTATTTT. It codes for CSGVDSYTQYF.

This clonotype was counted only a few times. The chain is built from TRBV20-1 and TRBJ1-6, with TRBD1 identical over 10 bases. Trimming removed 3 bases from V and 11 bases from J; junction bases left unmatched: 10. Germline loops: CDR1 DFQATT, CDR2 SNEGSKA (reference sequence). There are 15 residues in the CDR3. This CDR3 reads CSASVGTGETTPLHF. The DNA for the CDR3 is TGCAGTGCTAGTGTAGGGACAGGGGAAACGACACCCCTCCACTTT.

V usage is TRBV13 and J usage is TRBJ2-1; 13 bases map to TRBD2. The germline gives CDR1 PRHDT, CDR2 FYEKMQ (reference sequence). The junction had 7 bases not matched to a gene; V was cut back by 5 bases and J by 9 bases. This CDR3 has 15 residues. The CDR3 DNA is TGTGCCAGCAGCCCAAGGACTAGCGGGAGCGGTGAGCAGTTCTTC. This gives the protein CASSPRTSGSGEQFF.

The DNA for the CDR3 is TGTGCCAGCACCGGACAGGGAGGCCCTGGGGCCAACGTCCTGACTTTC. Protein product: CASTGQGGPGANVLTF. This chain connects TRBV7-9 to TRBJ2-6, with TRBD1 matching 8 bases. The CDR3 runs to 16 residues. V was pared by 7 bases and J by 2 bases, with 7 bases of the junction left unmatched. Looked up from germline, CDR1 is SEHNR and CDR2 is FQNEAQ (reference sequence).